This TCR beta chain derives from a study of blood T cell repertoires in COVID-19. Across the whole study: Samples taken during acute and convalescent COVID-19 were collected in the United States, Italy and Spain. Sources were T cells, B-cell-depleted T cells, or PBMCs; the material itself was cDNA or gDNA.

Germline assignment: CDR1 SGHRS and CDR2 YFSETQ. With 2 bases removed from V and 1 base from J, the gap between germline ends came to 14 bases. This CDR3 contains 16 residues. In the source study's methods: Counts of nucleated cells, estimated from reference gene primer amplification, were obtained. TCRdb's table, derived via immunoSEQ multiplex PCR, lists solely in-frame clones and lacks some. That table furnishes V, J and clone size, whereas the DNA furnished D and trimming. The sample shows some 110,000 clones, around 86% of them seen only once. Source material: peripheral blood. The TCR comes from a man aged 50 or older with acute or convalescent COVID-19. V is TRBV5-1 and J is TRBJ2-3, with a possible D match to TRBD2 (6 bases). The CDR3 coding sequence is TGCGCCAGCAGCTTATCGCTTAGCGGAGGCACAGATACGCAGTATTTT. Translated: CASSLSLSGGTDTQYF.